A selection of T cell receptor beta chains follows, all from one sample in a study of T cells after yellow fever vaccination. TCRdb re-derived calls from the 5' RACE reads in MiXCR, one entry per CDR3 protein. The sample gives around 320,000 distinct CDR3 sequences, roughly a tenth of which show up once; 2.5% to 4% is in the top ten. The sample here was CD4+ T cells sorted from PBMCs, taken 45 days after the yellow fever booster vaccination. These receptors were taken from a man younger than 35 who received the YFV17D yellow fever vaccine. The CDR3 runs from the conserved cysteine through the conserved F or W. D genes are given only for firm matches. Some rows have no size entry. The others give once, few or many, or a class for an expanded clone.

d_call	v_call	j_call	clone_size	cdr3_aa	cdr3_nt
-	TRBV19	TRBJ2-1	-	CASRERGIYNEQFF	TGTGCCAGTAGGGAACGGGGTATCTACAATGAGCAGTTCTTC
-	TRBV4-3	TRBJ1-2	-	CASSPAPGYGYTF	TGCGCCAGCAGCCCCGCGCCTGGCTATGGCTACACCTTC
-	TRBV7-2	TRBJ2-5	many	CASSRGASLQETQYF	TGTGCCAGCAGCCGCGGCGCTAGCCTTCAAGAGACCCAGTACTTC
-	TRBV7-2	TRBJ1-1	-	CASSTTYNTEAFF	TGTGCCAGCAGCACGACATACAACACTGAAGCTTTCTTT
-	TRBV3-1	TRBJ2-1	-	CASSQDLQYNEQFF	TGTGCCAGCAGCCAAGATCTGCAGTACAATGAGCAGTTCTTC
-	TRBV11-1	TRBJ1-1	-	CASSLQQEAFF	TGTGCCAGCAGCCTCCAGCAGGAAGCTTTCTTT
-	TRBV29-1	TRBJ1-1	-	CSVETTPGLRTEAFF	TGCAGCGTTGAAACCACCCCGGGGTTAAGGACTGAAGCTTTCTTT
-	TRBV2	TRBJ1-2	few	CASKAQGYGYTF	TGTGCCAGCAAGGCCCAGGGCTATGGCTACACCTTC
-	TRBV2	TRBJ1-1	-	CASSAYDRIEAFF	TGTGCCAGCAGTGCCTACGACAGGATTGAAGCTTTCTTT
-	TRBV12-3/TRBV12-4	TRBJ2-1	-	CASSFRSNEQFF	TGTGCCAGCAGTTTCCGCTCCAATGAGCAGTTCTTC
TRBD2	TRBV7-9	TRBJ2-5	-	CASSLALGGLAKRQETQYF	TGTGCCAGCAGCTTAGCGCTGGGGGGACTAGCGAAAAGACAAGAGACCCAGTACTTC
TRBD1	TRBV7-8	TRBJ2-2	-	CASSSRTGRELFF	TGTGCCAGCAGCTCACGGACAGGGCGGGAGCTGTTTTTT
TRBD1	TRBV11-2	TRBJ1-6	few	CASSPTGTGGSPLHF	TGTGCCAGCAGCCCAACGGGGACAGGGGGCTCACCCCTCCACTTT
-	TRBV5-1	TRBJ1-4	few	CASSLGGGNEKLFF	TGCGCCAGCAGCTTGGGCGGGGGGAATGAAAAACTGTTTTTT
-	TRBV7-2	TRBJ1-1	-	CASSFGREEAFF	TGTGCCAGCAGCTTCGGGAGGGAGGAAGCTTTCTTT
TRBD1	TRBV5-5	TRBJ2-1	few	CASSFRTGVYNEQFF	TGTGCCAGCAGCTTTCGGACAGGGGTTTACAATGAGCAGTTCTTC
TRBD2	TRBV2	TRBJ2-1	-	CASSGEAGNEQFF	TGTGCCAGCAGTGGGGAAGCGGGGAATGAGCAGTTCTTC
TRBD2	TRBV18	TRBJ2-5	few	CASSLGLAGDQETQYF	TGTGCCAGCTCCCTGGGACTAGCGGGAGACCAAGAGACCCAGTACTTC
TRBD2	TRBV4-3	TRBJ2-1	many	CASSARTSGENEQFF	TGCGCCAGCAGCGCCCGGACTAGCGGGGAGAATGAGCAGTTCTTC
-	TRBV12-3/TRBV12-4	TRBJ1-1	many	CASTQSVVPNTEAFF	TGTGCCAGCACCCAAAGTGTAGTGCCCAACACTGAAGCTTTCTTT
TRBD1	TRBV5-1	TRBJ2-5	many	CASSLQGAARETQYF	TGCGCCAGCAGCTTGCAGGGGGCCGCGCGAGAGACCCAGTACTTC
-	TRBV5-1	TRBJ2-7	-	CASSGILGASYEQYF	TGCGCCAGCAGTGGCATTTTGGGGGCTTCCTACGAGCAGTACTTC
TRBD1	TRBV10-3	TRBJ2-2	few	CAIGDLDRAGTGELFF	TGTGCCATCGGAGACTTGGACAGGGCGGGCACCGGGGAGCTGTTTTTT
TRBD2	TRBV11-2	TRBJ2-1	-	CASTRAGLVVNEQFF	TGTGCCAGCACCCGCGCCGGACTAGTGGTCAATGAGCAGTTCTTC
-	TRBV24-1	TRBJ2-2	many	CATQPSANTGELFF	TGTGCCACCCAACCTAGCGCGAACACCGGGGAGCTGTTTTTT
-	TRBV3-1	TRBJ1-6	few	CASSQQSAANSPLHF	TGTGCCAGCAGCCAACAGTCGGCCGCCAATTCACCCCTCCACTTT
TRBD1	TRBV18	TRBJ2-3	-	CASSVGQGAGSTDTQYF	TGTGCCAGCTCAGTCGGTCAGGGGGCTGGAAGCACAGATACGCAGTATTTT
TRBD1	TRBV7-6	TRBJ2-5	-	CASSLEFPPGGETQYF	TGTGCCAGCAGCTTAGAGTTTCCCCCAGGGGGAGAGACCCAGTACTTC
-	TRBV28	TRBJ1-4	-	CASNLDQTGGNEKLFF	TGTGCCAGCAACCTTGACCAGACAGGAGGAAATGAAAAACTGTTTTTT
-	TRBV5-1	TRBJ2-3	-	CASSPTSNADTQYF	TGCGCCAGCAGCCCGACTAGTAACGCAGATACGCAGTATTTT
-	TRBV15	TRBJ2-3	-	CATSRDGAGYTDTQYF	TGTGCCACCAGCAGAGACGGGGCGGGTTACACAGATACGCAGTATTTT
-	TRBV5-6	TRBJ1-2	-	CASNELDGANYGYTF	TGTGCCAGCAACGAATTGGACGGAGCTAACTATGGCTACACCTTC
-	TRBV7-3	TRBJ2-1	-	CASSLRADFFSYNEQFF	TGTGCCAGCAGCTTACGTGCGGATTTTTTCTCCTACAATGAGCAGTTCTTC
-	TRBV7-2	TRBJ1-6	-	CASSLPLSYNSPLHF	TGTGCCAGCAGCTTACCTCTTTCTTATAATTCACCCCTCCACTTT
-	TRBV12-3/TRBV12-4	TRBJ2-6	few	CASTIDNSGANVLTF	TGTGCCAGCACCATTGACAACTCTGGGGCCAACGTCCTGACTTTC
-	TRBV5-5	TRBJ2-5	few	CASSLEEWETQYF	TGTGCCAGCAGCTTGGAAGAGTGGGAGACCCAGTACTTC
TRBD2	TRBV20-1	TRBJ2-3	-	CSASGTSGAFLTDTQYF	TGCAGTGCTTCCGGGACTAGCGGGGCGTTTCTCACAGATACGCAGTATTTT